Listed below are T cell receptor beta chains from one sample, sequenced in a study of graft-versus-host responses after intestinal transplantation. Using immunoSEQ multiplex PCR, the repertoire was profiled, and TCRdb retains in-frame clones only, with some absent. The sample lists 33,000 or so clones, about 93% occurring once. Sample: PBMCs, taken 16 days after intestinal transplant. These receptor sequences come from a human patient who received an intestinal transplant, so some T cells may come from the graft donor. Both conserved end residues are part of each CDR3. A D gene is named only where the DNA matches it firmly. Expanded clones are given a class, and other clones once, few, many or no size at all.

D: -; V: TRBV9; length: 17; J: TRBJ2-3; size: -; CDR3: CASSNPKTPRSGNTQYF; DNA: TGTGCCAGCAGCAACCCCAAGACTCCTCGCTCTGGGAATACGCAGTATTTT
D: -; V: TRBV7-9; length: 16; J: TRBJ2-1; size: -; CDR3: CASSLVAGLTGNEQFF; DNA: TGTGCCAGCAGCTTAGTGGCGGGGTTGACTGGCAATGAGCAGTTCTTC
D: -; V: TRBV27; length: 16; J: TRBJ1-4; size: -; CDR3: CASSLSFMGFREKLFF; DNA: TGTGCCAGCAGTTTAAGTTTCATGGGTTTTCGTGAAAAACTGTTTTTT
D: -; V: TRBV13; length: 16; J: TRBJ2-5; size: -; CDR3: CASSLGRGSWRETQYF; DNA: TGTGCCAGCAGCTTAGGCCGGGGGAGTTGGAGAGAGACCCAGTACTTC
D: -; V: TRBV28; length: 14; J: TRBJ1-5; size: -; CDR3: CASSFPDGNQPQHF; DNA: TGTGCCAGCAGTTTCCCGGATGGCAATCAGCCCCAGCATTTT
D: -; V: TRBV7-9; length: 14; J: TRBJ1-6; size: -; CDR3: CASSSSGLNSPLHF; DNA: TGTGCCAGCAGCTCAAGTGGACTTAATTCACCCCTCCACTTT
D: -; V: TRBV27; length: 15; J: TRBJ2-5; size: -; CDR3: CASSFAGALQETQYF; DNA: TGTGCCAGCAGTTTCGCAGGGGCTCTCCAAGAGACCCAGTACTTC
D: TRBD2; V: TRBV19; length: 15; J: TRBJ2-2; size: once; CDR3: CASGTSGSAGGELFF; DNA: TGTGCCAGTGGGACTAGCGGTTCTGCAGGTGGGGAGCTGTTTTTT
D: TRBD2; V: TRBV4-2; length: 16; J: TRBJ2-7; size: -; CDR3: CASSQVVGLATYEQYF; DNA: TGTGCCAGCAGCCAAGTAGTAGGACTAGCGACCTACGAGCAGTACTTC
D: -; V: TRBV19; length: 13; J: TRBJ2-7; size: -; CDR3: CASSIPNSYEQYF; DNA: TGTGCCAGTAGTATACCGAACTCCTACGAGCAGTACTTC
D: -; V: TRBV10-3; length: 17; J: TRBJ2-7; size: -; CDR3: CAISGGDSYSSSYEQYF; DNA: TGTGCCATCAGTGGGGGGGACAGTTATAGTTCTTCCTACGAGCAGTACTTC
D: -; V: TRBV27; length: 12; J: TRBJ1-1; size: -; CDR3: CASTGGPNEAFF; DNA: TGTGCCAGCACGGGGGGACCGAATGAAGCTTTCTTT
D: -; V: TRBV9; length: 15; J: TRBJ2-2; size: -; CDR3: CASSQWDMNTGELFF; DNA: TGTGCCAGCAGCCAGTGGGACATGAACACCGGGGAGCTGTTTTTT
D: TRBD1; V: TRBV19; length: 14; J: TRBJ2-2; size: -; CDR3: CASGTGGSTGELFF; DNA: TGTGCCAGTGGAACAGGGGGCTCCACCGGGGAGCTGTTTTTT
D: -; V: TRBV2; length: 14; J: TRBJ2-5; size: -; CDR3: CASTESRSQETQYF; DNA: TGTGCCAGCACCGAGTCGAGGTCCCAAGAGACCCAGTACTTC
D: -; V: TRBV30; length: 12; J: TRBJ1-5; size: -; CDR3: CAWGTVNQPQHF; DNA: TGTGCCTGGGGGACGGTCAATCAGCCCCAGCATTTT
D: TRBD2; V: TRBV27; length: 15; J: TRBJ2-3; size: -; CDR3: CASRVNSGRTDTQYF; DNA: TGTGCCAGCCGGGTAAATAGCGGGAGAACAGATACGCAGTATTTT
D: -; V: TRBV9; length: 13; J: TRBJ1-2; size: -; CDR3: CASSGIGNSGYTF; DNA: TGTGCCAGCAGCGGAATTGGGAACTCAGGCTACACCTTC
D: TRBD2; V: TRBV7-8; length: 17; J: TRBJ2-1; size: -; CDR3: CASSPQLAGLVRNEQFF; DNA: TGTGCCAGCAGCCCCCAACTAGCGGGGCTGGTAAGGAATGAGCAGTTCTTC
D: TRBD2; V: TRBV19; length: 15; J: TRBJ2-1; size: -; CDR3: CASSISGRVYNEQFF; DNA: TGTGCCAGTAGTATAAGTGGGAGGGTATACAATGAGCAGTTCTTC
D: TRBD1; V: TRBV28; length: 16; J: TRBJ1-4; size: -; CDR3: CASIPLGTGSNEKLFF; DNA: TGTGCCAGCATCCCCCTCGGGACAGGCTCTAATGAAAAACTGTTTTTT
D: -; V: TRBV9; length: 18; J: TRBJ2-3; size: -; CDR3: CASSVERGGDPYTDTQYF; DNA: TGTGCCAGCAGCGTAGAGCGAGGGGGAGATCCGTACACAGATACGCAGTATTTT
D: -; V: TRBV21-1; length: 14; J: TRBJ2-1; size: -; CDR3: CASSKEHSYNEQFF; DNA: TGTGCCAGCAGCAAAGAGCACTCCTACAATGAGCAGTTCTTC
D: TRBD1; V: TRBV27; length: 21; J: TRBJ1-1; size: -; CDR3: CASSPRTSPGQGALLRTEAFF; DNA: TGTGCCAGCAGTCCCCGTACGAGTCCCGGACAGGGGGCCCTTTTGAGGACTGAAGCTTTCTTT
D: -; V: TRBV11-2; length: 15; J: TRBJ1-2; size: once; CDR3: CASSPSEGPGYGYTF; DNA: TGTGCCAGCAGCCCATCCGAGGGGCCGGGCTATGGCTACACCTTC
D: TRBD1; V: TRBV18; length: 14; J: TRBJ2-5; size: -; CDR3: CASSPTGDQETQYF; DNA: TGTGCCAGCTCACCTACAGGGGACCAAGAGACCCAGTACTTC
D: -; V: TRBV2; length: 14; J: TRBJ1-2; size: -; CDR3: CASSPTGVSGGYTF; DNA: TGTGCCAGCAGTCCTACGGGAGTTTCGGGTGGCTACACCTTC
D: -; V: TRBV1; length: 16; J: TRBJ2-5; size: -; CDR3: CTSSQDRGEYQETQYF; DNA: TGCACCAGCAGCCAAGATAGGGGGGAGTACCAAGAGACCCAGTACTTC
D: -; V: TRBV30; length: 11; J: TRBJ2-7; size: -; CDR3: CAWGSPYEQYF; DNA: TGTGCCTGGGGGTCTCCCTACGAGCAGTACTTC
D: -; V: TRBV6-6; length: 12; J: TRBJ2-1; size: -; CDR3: CASSLASYEQFF; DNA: TGTGCCAGCAGTTTAGCGTCTTATGAGCAGTTCTTC
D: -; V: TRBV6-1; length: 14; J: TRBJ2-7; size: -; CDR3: CASSLTTGAYEQYF; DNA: TGTGCCAGCAGTCTAACGACAGGAGCCTACGAGCAGTACTTC
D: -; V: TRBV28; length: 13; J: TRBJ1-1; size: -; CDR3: CASSFFGFTEAFF; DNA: TGTGCCAGCAGTTTCTTTGGGTTCACTGAAGCTTTCTTT
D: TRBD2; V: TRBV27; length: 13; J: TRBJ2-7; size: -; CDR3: CASSWGTTYEQYF; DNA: TGTGCCAGCAGTTGGGGGACTACCTACGAGCAGTACTTC
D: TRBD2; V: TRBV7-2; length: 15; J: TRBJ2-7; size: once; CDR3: CASSLAAGGPREQYF; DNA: TGTGCCAGCAGCTTAGCGGCGGGAGGGCCTCGGGAGCAGTACTTC
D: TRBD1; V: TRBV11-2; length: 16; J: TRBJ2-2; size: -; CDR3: CASASGTGVVTGELFF; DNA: TGTGCCAGCGCCTCCGGGACAGGGGTAGTAACCGGGGAGCTGTTTTTT
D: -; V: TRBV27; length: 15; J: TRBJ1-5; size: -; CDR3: CASSLGGVGTQPQHF; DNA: TGTGCCAGCAGTTTAGGAGGGGTCGGTACTCAGCCCCAGCATTTT
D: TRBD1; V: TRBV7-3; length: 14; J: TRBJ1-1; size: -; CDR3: CASSSRTGNTEAFF; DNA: TGTGCCAGCAGCTCCCGGACAGGGAATACTGAAGCTTTCTTT
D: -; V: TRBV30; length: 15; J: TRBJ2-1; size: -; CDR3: CAWSRPVDPGNEQFF; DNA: TGTGCCTGGAGTCGTCCCGTCGACCCCGGGAATGAGCAGTTCTTC
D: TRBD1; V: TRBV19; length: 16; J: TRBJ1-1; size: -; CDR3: CASSFRDRRPATEAFF; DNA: TGTGCCAGTAGTTTCCGGGACAGACGGCCTGCCACTGAAGCTTTCTTT
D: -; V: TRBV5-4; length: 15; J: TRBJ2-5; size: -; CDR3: CASSRRDSGQETQYF; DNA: TGTGCCAGCAGCCGCCGGGACTCGGGCCAAGAGACCCAGTACTTC